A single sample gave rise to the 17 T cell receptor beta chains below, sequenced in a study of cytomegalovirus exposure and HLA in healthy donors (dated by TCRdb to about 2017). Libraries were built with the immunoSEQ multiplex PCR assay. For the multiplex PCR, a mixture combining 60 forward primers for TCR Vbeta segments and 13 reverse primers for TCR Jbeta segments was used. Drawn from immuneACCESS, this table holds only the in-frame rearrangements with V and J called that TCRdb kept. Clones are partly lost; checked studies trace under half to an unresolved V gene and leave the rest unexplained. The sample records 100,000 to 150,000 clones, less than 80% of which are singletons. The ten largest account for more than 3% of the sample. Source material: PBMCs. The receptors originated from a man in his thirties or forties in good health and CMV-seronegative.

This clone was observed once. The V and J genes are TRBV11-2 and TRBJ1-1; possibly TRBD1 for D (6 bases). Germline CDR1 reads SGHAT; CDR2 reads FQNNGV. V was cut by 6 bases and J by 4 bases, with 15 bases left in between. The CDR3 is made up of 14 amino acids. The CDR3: CASRLGAGSTEAFF. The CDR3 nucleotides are TGTGCCAGCAGACTGGGGGCTGGGAGCACTGAAGCTTTCTTT.

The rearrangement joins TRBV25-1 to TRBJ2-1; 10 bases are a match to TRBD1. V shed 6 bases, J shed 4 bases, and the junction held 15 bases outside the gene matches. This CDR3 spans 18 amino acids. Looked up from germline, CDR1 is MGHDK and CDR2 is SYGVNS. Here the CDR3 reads CASSGTGALNYLYNEQFF. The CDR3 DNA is TGTGCCAGCAGCGGGACAGGGGCCCTAAACTACTTATACAATGAGCAGTTCTTC.

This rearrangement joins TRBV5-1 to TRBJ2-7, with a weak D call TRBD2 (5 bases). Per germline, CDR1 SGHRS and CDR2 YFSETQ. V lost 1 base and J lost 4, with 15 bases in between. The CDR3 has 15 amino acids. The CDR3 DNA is TGCGCCAGCAGCTTGTCCCGAGGGTCATTTTACGAGCAGTACTTC. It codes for CASSLSRGSFYEQYF.

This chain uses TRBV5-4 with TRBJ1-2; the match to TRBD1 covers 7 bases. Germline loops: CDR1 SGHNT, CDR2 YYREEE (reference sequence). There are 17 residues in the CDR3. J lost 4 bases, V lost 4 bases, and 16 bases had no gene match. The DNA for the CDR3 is TGTGCCAGCAGCCCGCGTATAGTGCAGGGGGGTATCTATGGCTACACCTTC. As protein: CASSPRIVQGGIYGYTF.

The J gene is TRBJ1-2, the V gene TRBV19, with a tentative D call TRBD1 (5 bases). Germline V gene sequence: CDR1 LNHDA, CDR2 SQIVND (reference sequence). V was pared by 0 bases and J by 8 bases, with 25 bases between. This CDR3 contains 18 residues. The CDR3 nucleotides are TGTGCCAGTAGTATAGATCTATTAACGGAGACAGCCGTAAGAGGCTACACCTTC. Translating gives CASSIDLLTETAVRGYTF.

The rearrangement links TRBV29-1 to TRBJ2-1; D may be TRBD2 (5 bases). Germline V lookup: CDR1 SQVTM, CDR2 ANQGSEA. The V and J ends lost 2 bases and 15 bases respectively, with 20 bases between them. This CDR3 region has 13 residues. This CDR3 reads CSVEQPEVDAGFF. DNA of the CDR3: TGCAGCGTTGAACAGCCAGAGGTGGACGCGGGGTTCTTC.

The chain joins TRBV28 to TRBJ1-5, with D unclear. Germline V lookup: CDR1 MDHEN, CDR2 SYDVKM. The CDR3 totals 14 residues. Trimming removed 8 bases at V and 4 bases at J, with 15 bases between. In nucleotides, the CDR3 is TGTGCCAGCTTGGAGGGTGGACTTAATCAGCCCCAGCATTTT. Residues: CASLEGGLNQPQHF. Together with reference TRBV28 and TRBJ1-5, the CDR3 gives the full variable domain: DVKVTQSSRYLVKRTGEKVFLECVQDMDHENMFWYRQDPGLGLRLIYFSYDVKMKEKGDIPEGYSVSREKKERFSLILESASTNQTSMYLCASLEGGLNQPQHFGDGTRLSIL.

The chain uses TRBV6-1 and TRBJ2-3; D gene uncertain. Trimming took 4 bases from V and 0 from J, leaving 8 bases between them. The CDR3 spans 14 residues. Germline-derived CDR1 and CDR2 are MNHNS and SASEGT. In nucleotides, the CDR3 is TGTGCCAGCAGTGGCGGCCTAAGCACAGATACGCAGTATTTT. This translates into CASSGGLSTDTQYF.

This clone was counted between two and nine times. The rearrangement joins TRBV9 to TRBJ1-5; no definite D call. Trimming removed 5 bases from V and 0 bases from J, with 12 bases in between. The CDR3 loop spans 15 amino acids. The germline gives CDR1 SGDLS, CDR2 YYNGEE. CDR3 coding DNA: TGTGCCAGCAGTTATAGTCAGGATAGCAATCAGCCCCAGCATTTT. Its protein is CASSYSQDSNQPQHF.

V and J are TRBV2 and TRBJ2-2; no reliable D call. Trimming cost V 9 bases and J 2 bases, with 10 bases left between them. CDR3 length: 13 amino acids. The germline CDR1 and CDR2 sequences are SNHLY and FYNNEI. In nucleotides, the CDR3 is TGTGCCAGGGGCCAAATTAACACCGGGGAGCTGTTTTTT. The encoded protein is CARGQINTGELFF. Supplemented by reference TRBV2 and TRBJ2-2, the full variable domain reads EPEVTQTPSHQVTQMGQEVILRCVPISNHLYFYWYRQILGQKVEFLVSFYNNEISEKSEIFDDQFSVERPDGSNFTLKIRSTKLEDSAMYFCARGQINTGELFFGEGSRLTVL.

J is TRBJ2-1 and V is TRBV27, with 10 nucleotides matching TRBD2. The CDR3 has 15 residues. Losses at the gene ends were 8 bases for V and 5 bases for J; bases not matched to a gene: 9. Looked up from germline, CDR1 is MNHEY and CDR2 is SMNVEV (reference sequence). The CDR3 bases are TGTGCCAGCGGGTTTCTAGCGGGGGAAAACAATGAGCAGTTCTTC. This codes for CASGFLAGENNEQFF.

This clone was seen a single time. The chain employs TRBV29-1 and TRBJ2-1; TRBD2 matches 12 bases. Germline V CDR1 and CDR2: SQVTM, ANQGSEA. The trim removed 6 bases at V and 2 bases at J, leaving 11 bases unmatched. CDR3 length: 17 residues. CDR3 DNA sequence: TGCAGCGTGGGGAAGATGGGACTAGCGGGTGCCTACAATGAGCAGTTCTTC. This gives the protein CSVGKMGLAGAYNEQFF.

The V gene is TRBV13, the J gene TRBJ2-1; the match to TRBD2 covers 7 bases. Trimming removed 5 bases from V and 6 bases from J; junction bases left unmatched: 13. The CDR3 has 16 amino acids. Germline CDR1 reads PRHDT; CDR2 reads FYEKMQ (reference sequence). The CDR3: CASSPEEEAGVNEQFF. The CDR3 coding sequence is TGTGCCAGCAGCCCAGAGGAAGAGGCGGGGGTCAATGAGCAGTTCTTC.

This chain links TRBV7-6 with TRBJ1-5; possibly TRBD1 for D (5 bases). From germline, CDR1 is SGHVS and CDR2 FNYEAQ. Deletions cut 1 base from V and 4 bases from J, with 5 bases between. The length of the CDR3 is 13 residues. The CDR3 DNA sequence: TGTGCCAGCAGCTTAGGACAGAATCAGCCCCAGCATTTT. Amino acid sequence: CASSLGQNQPQHF. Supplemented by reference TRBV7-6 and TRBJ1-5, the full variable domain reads GAGVSQSPRYKVTKRGQDVALRCDPISGHVSLYWYRQALGQGPEFLTYFNYEAQQDKSGLPNDRFSAERPEGSISTLTIQRTEQRDSAMYRCASSLGQNQPQHFGDGTRLSIL.

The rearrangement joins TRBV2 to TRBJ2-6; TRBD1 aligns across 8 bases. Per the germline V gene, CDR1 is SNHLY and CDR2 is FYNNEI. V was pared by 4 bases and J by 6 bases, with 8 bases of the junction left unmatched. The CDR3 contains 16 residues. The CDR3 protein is CASSVRTGRTANVLTF. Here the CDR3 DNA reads TGTGCCAGCAGTGTCAGGACAGGGCGTACGGCCAACGTCCTGACTTTC.

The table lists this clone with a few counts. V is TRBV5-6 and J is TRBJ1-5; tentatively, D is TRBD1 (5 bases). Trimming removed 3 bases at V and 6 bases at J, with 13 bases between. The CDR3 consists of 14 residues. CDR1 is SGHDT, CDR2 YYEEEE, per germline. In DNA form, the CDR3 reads TGTGCCAGCAGCTCTTCACAGGCGCCTCAGCCCCAGCATTTT. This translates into CASSSSQAPQPQHF.

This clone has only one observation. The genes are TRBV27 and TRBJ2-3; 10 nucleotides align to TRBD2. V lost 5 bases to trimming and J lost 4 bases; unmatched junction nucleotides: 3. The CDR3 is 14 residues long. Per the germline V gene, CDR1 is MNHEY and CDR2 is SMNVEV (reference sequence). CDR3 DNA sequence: TGTGCCAGCAGTCTAGCGGGGGAGCCAGATACGCAGTATTTT. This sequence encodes CASSLAGEPDTQYF.